These T cell receptor beta chains were read from a single sample in a study of identical twins. TCRdb called the 5' RACE reads again in MiXCR, with one record for every CDR3 protein. The sample comprises 1,800,000 or so distinct CDR3 sequences, 32% of which are singletons, and about 0.27% rests with the top ten. The material sequenced was cord blood. These receptors originate from a newborn girl in good health. Each CDR3 is given with its conserved first and last residue. A D gene is named only where the DNA matches it firmly. Expanded clones get a size class; other rows say once, few or many, or leave the size out.

DNA,CDR3,size,J,V,D
TGTGCCAGCAGCCAAGGGCTCACGGGGGGTAATGAAAAACTGTTTTTT,CASSQGLTGGNEKLFF,few,TRBJ1-4,TRBV14,.
TGTGCCAGCAGCGCTAAGTCCGGACTAGCGGGAGGGCCTACCTACAATGAGCAGTACTTC,CASSAKSGLAGGPTYNEQYF,.,TRBJ2-7,TRBV9,TRBD2
TGCAGTGCCCTAGCGGGGCTCTACAATGAGCAGTACTTC,CSALAGLYNEQYF,once,TRBJ2-7,TRBV20-1,TRBD2
TGCAGTGCTAGTAAGGGGAGCGCCAATCAGCCCCAGCATTTT,CSASKGSANQPQHF,.,TRBJ1-5,TRBV20-1,.
TGTGCCTGGAACAGGGGCTATGAGCAGTTCTTC,CAWNRGYEQFF,.,TRBJ2-1,TRBV30,TRBD1
TGTGCCAGCAGTGGACCCCCGGGGGGGTCCTACGAGCAGTACTTC,CASSGPPGGSYEQYF,few,TRBJ2-7,TRBV6-1,TRBD2
TGTGCCAGCAGTCAAGCCGGGACAGGGGGCATTGGGTACGAGCAGTACTTC,CASSQAGTGGIGYEQYF,.,TRBJ2-7,TRBV28,TRBD1
TGTGCCAGCAGTTACGGCCGGCGGGACTACGAGCAGTACTTC,CASSYGRRDYEQYF,.,TRBJ2-7,TRBV6-5,.
TGTGCCAGCAGCCAAGTGACTAGTAGGGAGACCCAGTACTTC,CASSQVTSRETQYF,.,TRBJ2-5,TRBV14,.
TGTGCCAGCACCACGCCCACACAGGGGGCGAGGGGCTACACCTTC,CASTTPTQGARGYTF,few,TRBJ1-2,TRBV6-5,TRBD1
TGCGCCAGCAGCAGGGACAGGGTAAGGGGAACGCAGTATTTT,CASSRDRVRGTQYF,few,TRBJ2-3,TRBV5-1,TRBD1
TGCAGTGCTAGAAGTGGGAGATTAGCGAGCTCCTACAATGAGCAGTTCTTC,CSARSGRLASSYNEQFF,.,TRBJ2-1,TRBV20-1,.
TGTGCCAGCAGCGTAGGTTCAGACAGGGAGAACTATGGCTACACCTTC,CASSVGSDRENYGYTF,few,TRBJ1-2,TRBV9,TRBD1
TGTGCCAGACCGGGACAGCTAAGCTCCTACAATGAGCAGTTCTTC,CARPGQLSSYNEQFF,few,TRBJ2-1,TRBV7-9,TRBD1
TGCAGCGCCGGTAGGAATGAGCAGTACTTC,CSAGRNEQYF,few,TRBJ2-5,TRBV29-1,.
TGTGCCACCGTCTTCATGAACACTGAAGCTTTCTTT,CATVFMNTEAFF,few,TRBJ1-1,TRBV7-9,.
TGTGCCAGCAGCCAAGAGGCCTCGGGACTAGCGGGGGGCCCCCATGAGCAGTTCTTC,CASSQEASGLAGGPHEQFF,.,TRBJ2-1,TRBV4-2,TRBD2
TGTGCCACAAGAGCGCAGAGGGACTACCCCTACAATGAGCAGTTCTTC,CATRAQRDYPYNEQFF,many,TRBJ2-1,TRBV10-3,TRBD2
TGTGCCAGCAGTTACTCGGGCGGCCGACCCTTCAACGTCCTGACTTTC,CASSYSGGRPFNVLTF,.,TRBJ2-6,TRBV6-5,.
TGTGCCAGCAGCTCCCACAAAAACACTGAGGCTTTCTTT,CASSSHKNTEAFF,few,TRBJ1-1,TRBV7-8,.
TGCAGTGCTACCCGGGACAGGGGGAAAGATACGCAGTATTTT,CSATRDRGKDTQYF,few,TRBJ2-3,TRBV20-1,TRBD1
TGTGCCAGCAGCTTGACAAGACTAGCGTGGGCCGGGGAGCTGTTTTTT,CASSLTRLAWAGELFF,.,TRBJ2-2,TRBV11-2,TRBD2
TGCGCCAGCAGCTTGTCTCGTCCCGAGACCCAGTACTTC,CASSLSRPETQYF,.,TRBJ2-5,TRBV5-1,.
TGTGCCAGCCACAACACAGGGGAAAGCGGGAGACCCTACAATGAGCAGTTCTTC,CASHNTGESGRPYNEQFF,.,TRBJ2-1,TRBV21-1,.
TGTGCTAGTGGTTTACGGGTTTCCTACAATGAGCAGTTCTTC,CASGLRVSYNEQFF,few,TRBJ2-1,TRBV12-5,.
TGTGCCAGCAGGAGGGTCGTCGGGGCCGGTGAAAAACTGTTTTTT,CASRRVVGAGEKLFF,few,TRBJ1-4,TRBV21-1,.
TGTGCCAGCAGTGGGTTCAGGGAGAGTGGCACAGATACGCAGTATTTT,CASSGFRESGTDTQYF,few,TRBJ2-3,TRBV27,.
TGTGCCAGCAGTGTTAGGGCGTTGGGGGACACTGAAGCTTTCTTT,CASSVRALGDTEAFF,.,TRBJ1-1,TRBV27,.
TGTGCCAGCAGTGAGTGGGGTGCGGGAGGGGCCCTCGAGCAGTACTTC,CASSEWGAGGALEQYF,few,TRBJ2-7,TRBV2,TRBD2
TGCAGTGCAACCGGCCAAGATGGCTACACCTTC,CSATGQDGYTF,.,TRBJ1-2,TRBV20-1,.
TGTGCCAGCAGTAGGCCTGACCCCCTTTTTAGCGAGCAGTACTTC,CASSRPDPLFSEQYF,few,TRBJ2-7,TRBV6-5,.
TGTGCCAGCAGCTTAGGACAGAGACTCACTAACTATGGCTACACCTTC,CASSLGQRLTNYGYTF,.,TRBJ1-2,TRBV7-2,.
TGCGCCAGCAGCTTGGAAAGCGGGAGGGCCGAATACAATGAGCAGTTCTTC,CASSLESGRAEYNEQFF,.,TRBJ2-1,TRBV5-1,TRBD2
TGTGCCAGCAGCTTAGGGGGACTAGTAGCCAAAAACATTCAGTACTTC,CASSLGGLVAKNIQYF,few,TRBJ2-4,TRBV13,TRBD2
TGTGCCAGCAGTCGGGCAGAAGGACGAGCTTTCTTT,CASSRAEGRAFF,once,TRBJ1-1,TRBV27,.
TGCGCCAGCAGTAGGGGGATCCGGGAGACCCAGTACTTC,CASSRGIRETQYF,.,TRBJ2-5,TRBV10-1,.
TGTGCCAGCACCCAATCCACTAGTTTCCGGCGCGAGCAGTACTTC,CASTQSTSFRREQYF,.,TRBJ2-7,TRBV28,.
TGTGCCAGCAGTCGGGCAGTCTATGGCTACACCTTC,CASSRAVYGYTF,.,TRBJ1-2,TRBV6-1,.
TGTGCCAGCAGCCCCTCCTACAGGGGGAACACTGAAGCTTTCTTT,CASSPSYRGNTEAFF,.,TRBJ1-1,TRBV13,TRBD1
TGTGCCACCAGTGACCTGGGACAGGGGGCTCCCTACAATGAGCAGTACTTC,CATSDLGQGAPYNEQYF,once,TRBJ2-7,TRBV24-1,TRBD1
TGTGCCAGCAGCCAAGCCCTAGCGGGAGGTCGCAATGAGCAGTACTTC,CASSQALAGGRNEQYF,.,TRBJ2-4,TRBV3-1,TRBD2
TGTGCCAGCAGCTTAATCAGGGCCGAGCAGTACTTC,CASSLIRAEQYF,.,TRBJ2-7,TRBV13,.
TGTGCCAGCAGCCGACGTGAGGGACCTAAATCCTACGAGCAGTACTTC,CASSRREGPKSYEQYF,few,TRBJ2-7,TRBV4-2,.
TGTGCCAGCAGTTACTCGGCTAGCGGGAGGGGTGAGCAGTTCTTC,CASSYSASGRGEQFF,few,TRBJ2-1,TRBV6-5,TRBD2
TGTGCCAGCAGTGTGTGGGACAGGGTGACCTACGAGCAGTACTTC,CASSVWDRVTYEQYF,few,TRBJ2-7,TRBV2,TRBD1
TGCGCCAGCAGCTTGCAGGGAAGCGCCTACAATGAGCAGTTCTTC,CASSLQGSAYNEQFF,few,TRBJ2-1,TRBV5-1,.
TGCAGTGCCCTCCCTGCGCCTAGCACAGATACGCAGTATTTT,CSALPAPSTDTQYF,few,TRBJ2-3,TRBV20-1,.
TGTGCCAGCAGCTTAGTACCCCTTACGAGAGAGACCCAGTACTTC,CASSLVPLTRETQYF,few,TRBJ2-5,TRBV11-2,.
TGCAGTGCTAGGGCGGCAGGGCGAAACATTCAGTACTTC,CSARAAGRNIQYF,few,TRBJ2-4,TRBV20-1,.
TGTGCCAGCAGCCGGGACGGGGCCCAAGAGACCCAGTACTTC,CASSRDGAQETQYF,.,TRBJ2-5,TRBV4-2,.
TGCAGTGCTAGGAACCCAGGGGTCGATCAGCCCCAGCATTTT,CSARNPGVDQPQHF,.,TRBJ1-5,TRBV20-1,.
TGTGCCAGCAGCCCCCACAGTAATTCACCCCTCCACTTT,CASSPHSNSPLHF,.,TRBJ1-6,TRBV9,.
TGTGCCAGCAGTTTAGCTACCGAGGGACGAGGTAGCACAGATACGCAGTATTTT,CASSLATEGRGSTDTQYF,.,TRBJ2-3,TRBV12-3/TRBV12-4,.
TGTGCCAGCAGTTTATCTGGGGCTCAAGAGACCCAGTACTTC,CASSLSGAQETQYF,many,TRBJ2-5,TRBV12-3/TRBV12-4,.
TGTGCCAGCAGTGTACCTAGCGGGAGAATGGGCAATGAGCAGTTCTTC,CASSVPSGRMGNEQFF,.,TRBJ2-1,TRBV2,TRBD2